Shown below are 8 T cell receptor beta chains from a single sample sequenced in a study of blood T cell repertoires in COVID-19. This table comes from immunoSEQ multiplex PCR, and its TCRdb copy is limited to in-frame clones, with some not included. The sample has about 93,000 clones; about 92% are singletons. Material: peripheral blood. The origin of the receptors is a man between 50 and 59 years old with acute or convalescent COVID-19.

V is TRBV7-9 and J is TRBJ2-5, with 9 bases matching TRBD2. Trimming at V came to 1 base and at J to 5 bases, leaving 8 bases not matched to a gene. Germline V gene lookup returns CDR1 SEHNR and CDR2 FQNEAQ (reference sequence). The CDR3 contains 16 residues. CDR3 amino acids: CASSLDRRGGRETQYF. CDR3 bases: TGTGCCAGCAGCTTAGATAGGCGGGGGGGCCGGGAGACCCAGTACTTC.

The chain uses TRBV6-6 and TRBJ2-5, with D possibly being TRBD2 (6 bases). CDR1 is MNHNY and CDR2 is SVGAGI in the germline V gene (reference sequence). V was cut by 9 bases and J by 2 bases, with 19 bases left in between. The CDR3 runs to 15 residues. CDR3 region: CASAGFRGRQETQYF. The CDR3 region has the DNA TGTGCCAGTGCAGGGTTTCGGGGGAGACAAGAGACCCAGTACTTC.

This clone was counted once. The chain carries TRBV5-1 and TRBJ2-3, with 9 bases lining up with TRBD1. This CDR3 contains 15 residues. CDR1 is SGHRS and CDR2 is YFSETQ in the germline V gene. With V trimmed by 2 bases and J by 3 bases, 4 bases remained unmatched. CDR3 sequence: CASSFLTGGTDTQYF. The CDR3 region has the DNA TGCGCCAGCAGCTTCCTGACAGGGGGGACAGATACGCAGTATTTT.

The chain links TRBV19 to TRBJ1-4, with TRBD1 identical over 7 bases. V gave up 4 bases and J gave up 7 bases; unmatched junction bases: 9. Germline CDR1 is LNHDA and CDR2 is SQIVND (reference sequence). This CDR3 contains 15 residues. The CDR3 coding sequence is TGTGCCAGTAGTAGGGTCCGACAGGGAAGTGAAAAACTGTTTTTT. This translates into CASSRVRQGSEKLFF.

The rearrangement joins TRBV3-1 (or the pseudogene TRBV3-2) to TRBJ2-1; D might be TRBD2 (5 bases). Trimming removed 1 base from V and 2 bases from J, with 9 bases in between. Germline loops: CDR1 LGHDT, CDR2 YNNKEL (reference sequence). CDR3 length: 15 amino acids. CDR3 in DNA: TGTGCCAGCAGCCAAGGAGGGCCGGCCTACAATGAGCAGTTCTTC. Translating it yields CASSQGGPAYNEQFF.

The CDR3 loop reads CPGSGPSDYGYTF. As DNA, the CDR3 is TGTCCTGGGAGCGGGCCAAGTGACTATGGCTACACCTTC. This chain links TRBV22-1 with TRBJ1-2; the table's D call, TRBD1, has no DNA check behind it. TRBV22-1 is given as a pseudogene. This CDR3 is built from 13 residues.

The chain joins TRBV7-2 to TRBJ1-2; 11 nucleotides line up with TRBD1. J lost 4 bases, V lost 3 bases, and 7 bases had no gene match. This CDR3 spans 16 amino acids. Germline CDR1 reads SGHTA; CDR2 reads FQGNSA. CDR3 in amino acids: CASSLSRDRGAYGYTF. CDR3 sequence (DNA): TGTGCCAGCAGCTTGTCCCGGGACAGGGGGGCCTATGGCTACACCTTC.

This clone was observed once. As DNA, the CDR3 is TGTGCCAGCAGCGTAGTTCGGCAGGGTAGTAAAGGGGATAGGACTGAAGCTTTCTTT. It specifies CASSVVRQGSKGDRTEAFF. The J gene is TRBJ1-1, the V gene TRBV9, with D perhaps matching TRBD1 (5 bases). CDR1 is SGDLS, CDR2 YYNGEE, per germline. The CDR3 contains 19 residues. Trimming pared 0 bases from V and 5 bases from J, leaving 26 bases between. Full variable domain (missing parts from reference TRBV9 and TRBJ1-1): DSGVTQTPKHLITATGQRVTLRCSPRSGDLSVYWYQQSLDQGLQFLIQYYNGEERAKGNILERFSAQQFPDLHSELNLSSLELGDSALYFCASSVVRQGSKGDRTEAFFGQGTRLTVV.